There are many counts of the clone carrying this T cell receptor (beta chain). Its specificity is unknown. Donors with ophthalmopathy: moderate-to-severe activity, CAS ≥3, NOSPECS ≥4, duration under 3 months. Orbital computed tomography, together with clinical symptoms, serum thyroxine, TRAb and thyroid ultrasound, was used for diagnosis. The data stem from a study of Graves' ophthalmopathy and Graves' hyperthyroidism. For the study at large: Samples of peripheral blood were obtained at initial diagnosis, prior to treatment of any kind. Study-wide results and caveats: Most expanded clonotypes in thyroid above 0.001 frequency also showed up in blood.

The authors amplified TCR beta CDR3 regions, and they did so from RNA transcripts for repertoire sequencing. Scientists carried out first-round RT-PCR using HTBI primers and then a second-round multiplex PCR. One entry per CDR3 protein, called by TCRdb with MiXCR from the multiplex PCR reads. Among about 200,000 distinct CDR3 sequences listed, 25% to 35% were seen once. In germline, CDR1 is MNHEY, CDR2 SVGEGT. There are 14 residues in the CDR3. V was pared by 8 bases and J by 2 bases, with 7 bases of the junction left unmatched. This receptor was taken from a man in his fifties with Graves' ophthalmopathy. Material for sequencing was peripheral blood. The chain carries TRBV6-2 or TRBV6-3 and TRBJ2-7; 9 bases fit TRBD2. The CDR3 DNA reads as TGTGCCAGCCGAGATGCTAGCGGGGCCTACGAGCAGTACTTC. Amino acid sequence: CASRDASGAYEQYF.